These 18 T cell receptor beta chains originate from one sample sequenced in a study of cytomegalovirus exposure and HLA in healthy donors (TCRdb year 2017). To prepare the library, the immunoSEQ multiplex PCR assay was applied. A mixture of 60 forward primers for TCR Vbeta segments and 13 reverse primers for TCR Jbeta segments was used in the multiplex PCR. TCRdb retrieved this table from immuneACCESS and kept in-frame rearrangements only. Not all clones are present; in checked studies, unresolved V genes account for under half, and no reason is known for the remainder. For this sample there are approximately 150,000 clones; around 80% appear just once. 4.5% of the sample rests with the top ten. What was sequenced was PBMCs. These receptor sequences come from a man in his forties or fifties in good health and CMV-seronegative.

The chain joins TRBV9 to TRBJ1-3; 10 nucleotides match TRBD1. CDR1 is SGDLS and CDR2 is YYNGEE in the germline V gene. Trimming removed 0 bases from V and 3 bases from J; junction bases left unmatched: 6. This CDR3 has 17 amino acids. CDR3: CASSVAPTGGSGNTIYF. In DNA, the CDR3 is TGTGCCAGCAGCGTAGCCCCGACAGGGGGCAGTGGAAACACCATATATTTT.

The rearrangement joins TRBV18 to TRBJ1-1, with 12 bases identical to TRBD1. The junction had 6 bases not matched to a gene; V was cut back by 5 bases and J by 5 bases. The CDR3 extends over 15 amino acids. Germline-derived CDR1 and CDR2 are KGHSH and LQKENI. Here the CDR3 reads CASSLGQGASTEAFF. As DNA, the CDR3 is TGTGCCAGCTCATTGGGACAGGGGGCATCTACTGAAGCTTTCTTT.

The rearrangement links TRBV27 to TRBJ1-5; 7 bases fit TRBD1. In germline, CDR1 is MNHEY, CDR2 SMNVEV (reference sequence). CDR3 length: 16 amino acids. Losses at the gene ends were 4 bases for V and 2 bases for J; bases not matched to a gene: 8. DNA of the CDR3: TGTGCCAGCAGTTCCTCGACAGGGCAGGGCAATCAGCCCCAGCATTTT. The encoded protein is CASSSSTGQGNQPQHF.

The genes are TRBV10-1 and TRBJ2-3; the match to TRBD1 covers 7 bases. This CDR3 is 13 amino acids long. V gave up 6 bases and J gave up 2 bases; unmatched junction bases: 2. Germline loops: CDR1 WNHNN, CDR2 SYGVQD (reference sequence). The CDR3, as DNA: TGCGCCAGCAGAGGGACAGACACAGATACGCAGTATTTT. It encodes CASRGTDTDTQYF.

V is TRBV6-4 and J is TRBJ2-7; 10 bases are shared with TRBD1. CDR1 and CDR2 (germline): MRHNA, SNTAGT. CDR3 length equals 16 residues. Trimming at V came to 5 bases and at J to 0 bases, leaving 7 bases not matched to a gene. The CDR3 protein is CASSTSGQGSSYEQYF. CDR3 in DNA: TGTGCCAGCAGTACCTCGGGACAGGGGAGCTCCTACGAGCAGTACTTC.

This chain links TRBV7-8 with TRBJ2-4, with TRBD1 matching over 12 bases. The CDR3 is made up of 18 amino acids. The germline V gene has CDR1 SGHVS and CDR2 FQNEAQ. J gave up 2 bases and V 5 bases, and 10 bases lay outside the gene matches. This CDR3 reads CASSPGTGGAFSKNIQYF. DNA for the CDR3: TGTGCCAGCAGCCCAGGGACAGGGGGCGCGTTCTCCAAAAACATTCAGTACTTC.

The chain carries TRBV27 and TRBJ1-2; the match to TRBD1 covers 7 bases. The CDR3 totals 14 residues. With 1 base clipped from V and 6 bases from J, the junction kept 5 bases outside the gene matches. Germline V gives CDR1 MNHEY, CDR2 SMNVEV (reference sequence). The CDR3 region is CASSLLQGRHGYTF. CDR3 DNA sequence: TGTGCCAGCAGTTTATTACAGGGGAGGCATGGCTACACCTTC.

This clone has a single count. This chain joins TRBV5-1 and TRBJ1-4; D perhaps matches TRBD1 (5 bases). V was shortened by 2 bases and J by 8 bases, with 22 bases between the two germline ends. CDR3 length: 17 residues. Germline CDR1 SGHRS, CDR2 YFSETQ. DNA for the CDR3: TGCGCCAGCAGCTTTGGCCTCCCGGGGGGAGGCGAGGAAAAACTGTTTTTT. Residues: CASSFGLPGGGEEKLFF. The whole variable domain, filled in from reference TRBV5-1 and TRBJ1-4, reads KAGVTQTPRYLIKTRGQQVTLSCSPISGHRSVSWYQQTPGQGLQFLFEYFSETQRNKGNFPGRFSGRQFSNSRSEMNVSTLELGDSALYLCASSFGLPGGGEEKLFFGSGTQLSVL.

This chain joins TRBV7-8 and TRBJ2-2; 8 nucleotides agree with TRBD1. The CDR3 extends over 15 amino acids. With 4 bases clipped from V and 8 bases from J, the junction kept 9 bases outside the gene matches. Germline V gene sequence: CDR1 SGHVS, CDR2 FQNEAQ. For the CDR3, the DNA is TGTGCCAGCAGCTCCCAGACAGGGGCGAAGGGGGAGCTGTTTTTT. Translation: CASSSQTGAKGELFF.

The CDR3 reads CASRAGGADNEQFF. CDR3 nucleotide sequence: TGTGCCAGCAGAGCGGGGGGGGCTGATAATGAGCAGTTCTTC. This rearrangement joins TRBV5-4 to TRBJ2-1; 10 positions match TRBD2. This CDR3 comprises 14 residues. The V gene's germline CDR1 is SGHNT and CDR2 YYREEE (reference sequence). Unmatched junction bases numbered 6, after V lost 5 bases and J lost 7 bases.

The chain links TRBV6-5 to TRBJ2-5, with D possibly being TRBD2 (5 bases). The tail of the sequence fits TRBJ2-7 better, so the J call may be wrong. The germline CDR1 and CDR2 sequences are MNHEY and SVGAGI. The CDR3 consists of 13 residues. The CDR3 sequence is CASSYVRDYEQYF. In DNA form, the CDR3 reads TGTGCCAGCAGTTACGTACGGGACTACGAGCAGTACTTC.

The chain couples TRBV29-1 to TRBJ2-7, with TRBD2 identical over 12 bases. CDR3 size: 15 residues. The germline gives CDR1 SQVTM, CDR2 ANQGSEA. The ends lost 2 bases at V and 6 bases at J; junction bases unmatched: 8. In DNA, the CDR3 is TGCAGCGTTGAATGGCTAGCGGGGGGGCCGTCCGAGCAGTACTTC. Translating gives CSVEWLAGGPSEQYF.

This chain connects TRBV6-6 to TRBJ2-5; TRBD2 matches at 9 bases. Trimming cost V 7 bases and J 5 bases; bases outside gene matches: 14. There are 16 residues in the CDR3. Germline V gene data show CDR1 as MNHNY and CDR2 as SVGAGI (reference sequence). CDR3 protein: CASKGVRGGAGETQYF. Written as DNA, the CDR3 is TGTGCCAGCAAGGGCGTCCGCGGGGGGGCGGGGGAGACCCAGTACTTC.

This clone was seen a few times. The V gene is TRBV27, the J gene TRBJ2-5; TRBD1 is a possible D gene (6 bases). Germline-derived CDR1 and CDR2 are MNHEY and SMNVEV (reference sequence). V gave up 2 bases and J gave up 5 bases, with 12 bases separating them. This CDR3 region has 14 residues. The CDR3 DNA is TGTGCCAGCAGTTTAGGCAGGGGCCGGGAGACCCAGTACTTC. Amino acid sequence: CASSLGRGRETQYF.

The genes are TRBV5-1 and TRBJ2-3; D might be TRBD1 (5 bases). This CDR3 spans 14 amino acids. Trimming pared 4 bases from V and 4 bases from J, leaving 13 bases between. From germline, CDR1 is SGHRS and CDR2 YFSETQ. The CDR3 spells CASSQGNPADTQYF. In DNA, the CDR3 is TGCGCCAGCAGCCAGGGAAATCCAGCAGATACGCAGTATTTT.

This clone was observed once. The V gene is TRBV9, the J gene TRBJ2-1, with unresolved D. With 1 base removed from V and 5 bases from J, the gap between germline ends came to 16 bases. Germline V CDR1 and CDR2: SGDLS, YYNGEE. This CDR3 spans 16 amino acids. Written as DNA, the CDR3 is TGTGCCAGCAGCGTATCCCCATTAGTTCACGACAATGAGCAGTTCTTC. Translated: CASSVSPLVHDNEQFF.

The V and J genes are TRBV18 and TRBJ1-3, with 7 bases fitting TRBD1. The V segment lost 5 bases and the J segment 2 bases; nucleotides outside the gene matches: 6. Germline V gene lookup returns CDR1 KGHSH and CDR2 LQKENI. The CDR3 sequence is 15 residues long. The CDR3 bases are TGTGCCAGCTCAATACAGGGGACTGCTGGAAACACCATATATTTT. Translating it yields CASSIQGTAGNTIYF.

The V call is TRBV5-1, the J call TRBJ1-4, with 10 bases matching TRBD1. Germline CDR1 reads SGHRS; CDR2 reads YFSETQ. CDR3 length: 15 amino acids. V shed 4 bases and J 7 bases; nucleotides not matched to a gene: 7. CDR3 amino acids: CASSARQGAGEKLFF. The CDR3 nucleotides are TGCGCCAGCAGCGCCCGACAGGGGGCAGGTGAAAAACTGTTTTTT.